These 26 T cell receptor beta chains originate from one sample sequenced in a study of blood T cell repertoires in COVID-19. Some clones are missing from TCRdb's copy, which holds only in-frame ones; the method was immunoSEQ multiplex PCR. Of around 16,000 clones in the sample, roughly nine tenths were seen once. Sequenced sample: peripheral blood. The receptor source for this set is a man between 60 and 75 years old with acute or convalescent COVID-19.

The rearrangement uses TRBV27 and TRBJ2-6, with D unclear. The CDR3 consists of 15 residues. Germline CDR1 MNHEY, CDR2 SMNVEV (reference sequence). Trimming stripped 4 bases from V and 0 bases from J, with 7 bases between. The CDR3 DNA follows: TGTGCCAGCAGTTCAGGTAACTCTGGGGCCAACGTCCTGACTTTC. Its protein is CASSSGNSGANVLTF.

The chain links TRBV28 to TRBJ2-7, with TRBD2 matching 10 bases. V dropped 6 bases and J dropped 2; count of bases not matched to a gene: 4. The V gene's germline CDR1 is MDHEN and CDR2 SYDVKM. This CDR3 spans 14 amino acids. The CDR3 loop reads CASRGLAGAYEQYF. CDR3 DNA: TGTGCCAGCAGGGGGCTAGCGGGAGCCTACGAGCAGTACTTC.

The J gene is TRBJ2-4, the V gene TRBV7-2, with 9 bases fitting TRBD2. Germline values: CDR1 SGHTA, CDR2 FQGNSA. CDR3 length: 16 amino acids. The ends lost 5 bases at V and 7 bases at J; junction bases unmatched: 12. CDR3: CASSEIRAGGRNIQYF. The CDR3 nucleotides are TGTGCCAGCAGCGAAATTAGGGCGGGAGGGAGGAACATTCAGTACTTC.

The chain recombines TRBV9 with TRBJ1-4; TRBD1 might be the D (5 bases). V lost 2 bases to trimming and J lost 5 bases, with 13 bases between them. The CDR3 sequence is 15 residues long. In germline, CDR1 is SGDLS, CDR2 YYNGEE. The CDR3 is CASSVGRRGNEKLFF. The CDR3 nucleotides are TGTGCCAGCAGCGTCGGTCGAAGGGGAAATGAAAAACTGTTTTTT. The complete variable domain, with remaining parts taken from reference TRBV9 and TRBJ1-4, reads DSGVTQTPKHLITATGQRVTLRCSPRSGDLSVYWYQQSLDQGLQFLIQYYNGEERAKGNILERFSAQQFPDLHSELNLSSLELGDSALYFCASSVGRRGNEKLFFGSGTQLSVL.

V usage is TRBV5-4 and J usage is TRBJ1-5; the D is unclear. Germline lookup yields CDR1 SGHNT and CDR2 YYREEE (reference sequence). With 1 base removed from V and 11 bases from J, the gap between germline ends came to 10 bases. This CDR3 spans 12 amino acids. CDR3 DNA sequence: TGTGCCAGCAGCTTGATTGGAGGGACCCAGCATTTT. This sequence encodes CASSLIGGTQHF.

The genes are TRBV7-3 and TRBJ2-3; D not resolved. The V end was cut by 0 bases, the J end by 4 bases, with 5 bases between. Germline loops: CDR1 SGHTA, CDR2 FQGTGA. The CDR3 length is 13 residues. CDR3: CASSLTGPDTQYF. In nucleotides, the CDR3 is TGTGCCAGCAGCTTAACTGGCCCAGATACGCAGTATTTT.

The J gene is TRBJ1-4, the V gene TRBV2, with TRBD1 as a possible D gene (6 bases). The V gene's germline CDR1 is SNHLY and CDR2 FYNNEI. CDR3 length: 12 amino acids. Trimming removed 7 bases from V and 8 bases from J, with 11 bases in between. The CDR3: CASTGDEEKLFF. CDR3 coding DNA: TGTGCCAGCACAGGGGATGAGGAAAAACTGTTTTTT.

This clone has a single count. The chain has TRBV19 and TRBJ2-3; tentative D call: TRBD2 (5 bases). The CDR3 has 13 amino acids. Per germline, CDR1 LNHDA and CDR2 SQIVND (reference sequence). With 6 bases removed from V and 6 bases from J, the gap between germline ends came to 13 bases. DNA for the CDR3: TGTGCCAGTAGGCAATCAGCGGAGGATACGCAGTATTTT. This gives the protein CASRQSAEDTQYF.

The chain couples TRBV7-9 to TRBJ1-2; 7 positions match TRBD1. The length of the CDR3 is 13 residues. Germline V gene lookup returns CDR1 SEHNR and CDR2 FQNEAQ (reference sequence). J lost 10 bases, V lost 5 bases, and 10 bases had no gene match. The CDR3 DNA reads TGTGCCAGCAGCCCCGAGAGGGGGCATGACTACACCTTC. It translates to CASSPERGHDYTF. The variable domain in full, completed from reference TRBV7-9 and TRBJ1-2, reads DTGVSQNPRHKITKRGQNVTFRCDPISEHNRLYWYRQTLGQGPEFLTYFQNEAQLEKSRLLSDRFSAERPKGSFSTLEIQRTEQGDSAMYLCASSPERGHDYTFGSGTRLTVV.

J is TRBJ2-3 and V is TRBV7-3; D possibly corresponds to TRBD2 (5 bases). The CDR3 has 14 amino acids. The ends were cut back, 4 bases at V and 0 bases at J, with 8 bases in the middle. In germline, CDR1 is SGHTA, CDR2 FQGTGA. The CDR3 loop is CASSWGVSTDTQYF. In DNA, the CDR3 is TGTGCCAGCAGCTGGGGAGTGAGCACAGATACGCAGTATTTT.

The J gene is TRBJ1-1, the V gene TRBV10-3; no reliable D call. Deletions cut 10 bases from V and 1 base from J, with 16 bases between. The CDR3 runs 14 residues. In germline, CDR1 is ENHRY, CDR2 SYGVKD. CDR3 amino acids: CATVLSDWNTEAFF. The CDR3 bases are TGTGCCACCGTTCTTTCAGATTGGAACACTGAAGCTTTCTTT.

The chain couples TRBV19 to TRBJ1-1; D ambiguous. Germline CDR1 and CDR2: LNHDA and SQIVND (reference sequence). The length of the CDR3 is 13 residues. The V end was cut by 4 bases, the J end by 1 base, with 7 bases between. This chain's CDR3 is CASSRAGNTEAFF. The CDR3 DNA reads TGTGCCAGTAGTAGGGCAGGGAACACTGAAGCTTTCTTT.

This clone came up once. The chain links TRBV5-4 to TRBJ2-5; tentatively, D is TRBD2 (5 bases). The CDR3 runs 13 residues. Trimming left V 4 bases short and J 4 bases short, with 11 bases between. CDR1 SGHNT and CDR2 YYREEE come from the germline V gene (reference sequence). The CDR3 sequence: CASSISGGETQYF. CDR3 nucleotide sequence: TGTGCCAGCAGCATATCAGGAGGAGAGACCCAGTACTTC.

The chain couples TRBV6-5 to TRBJ1-4, with D possibly TRBD1 on 5 matching bases. Trimming cost V 5 bases and J 0 bases, with 10 bases left between them. Germline values: CDR1 MNHEY, CDR2 SVGAGI. This CDR3 has 15 amino acids. This chain's CDR3 is CASSRQLTTNEKLFF. CDR3 bases: TGTGCCAGCAGTCGACAGCTAACAACTAATGAAAAACTGTTTTTT.

The gene calls are TRBV4-2 and TRBJ2-5; the D gene is possibly TRBD1 (6 bases). The CDR3 covers 16 residues. Trimming took off 0 bases at V and 4 bases at J, with 15 bases between the two ends. Per the germline V gene, CDR1 is LGHNA and CDR2 is YNFKEQ. CDR3 protein: CASSQDRRDIGETQYF. The CDR3 nucleotides are TGTGCCAGCAGCCAAGACCGTAGGGACATAGGAGAGACCCAGTACTTC.

The J gene is TRBJ1-5, the V gene TRBV27; TRBD1 might be the D (5 bases). V lost 8 bases and J 8 bases, leaving 13 bases between the germline ends. The CDR3 has 12 residues. The germline CDR1 and CDR2 sequences are MNHEY and SMNVEV (reference sequence). As DNA, the CDR3 is TGTGCCAGCTCGAGTCAGGGAAAGCCCCAGCATTTT. This translates into CASSSQGKPQHF.

The chain employs TRBV14 and TRBJ1-1, with D unclear. V was shortened by 5 bases and J by 7 bases, with 11 bases between the two germline ends. The CDR3 sequence is 12 residues long. Germline V gives CDR1 SGHDN, CDR2 FVKESK. Written as DNA, the CDR3 is TGTGCCAGCAGCTTCGGACGGGGTGAAGCTTTCTTT. It yields the protein CASSFGRGEAFF.

The chain has TRBV6-5 and TRBJ1-2; D is undetermined. The V gene lost 2 bases and the J gene lost 5 bases, with 9 bases spanning the gap. This CDR3 comprises 13 residues. Germline V gives CDR1 MNHEY, CDR2 SVGAGI. CDR3 sequence (DNA): TGTGCCAGCAGTTACAAGGGAGGTTATGGCTACACCTTC. It is translated as CASSYKGGYGYTF.

This sequence joins TRBV18 and TRBJ2-1, with 8 positions matching TRBD2. Trimming at V came to 1 base and at J to 2 bases, leaving 10 bases not matched to a gene. The germline gives CDR1 KGHSH, CDR2 LQKENI. The CDR3 is made up of 18 amino acids. DNA for the CDR3: TGTGCCAGCTCACCACTCACCGGGGGGGGGCTGACCTACAATGAGCAGTTCTTC. This translates into CASSPLTGGGLTYNEQFF.

The chain uses TRBV19 and TRBJ1-4; no clear D. The CDR3 consists of 13 residues. The V end was cut by 4 bases, the J end by 0 bases, with 3 bases between. In germline, CDR1 is LNHDA, CDR2 SQIVND (reference sequence). The CDR3 bases are TGTGCCAGTAGTACAGCAACTAATGAAAAACTGTTTTTT. It translates to CASSTATNEKLFF.

V is TRBV7-2 and J is TRBJ1-2; 7 bases line up with TRBD1. This CDR3 is built from 14 residues. With 1 base clipped from V and 8 bases from J, the junction kept 7 bases outside the gene matches. The germline V gene has CDR1 SGHTA and CDR2 FQGNSA. The CDR3, as DNA: TGTGCCAGCAGCTTAGATAAGGGGGCGCGCGGCTACACCTTC. Residues: CASSLDKGARGYTF.

V and J are TRBV2 and TRBJ1-2; TRBD1 matches 8 bases. This CDR3 has 15 amino acids. Germline V gene lookup returns CDR1 SNHLY and CDR2 FYNNEI. V dropped 0 bases and J dropped 7; count of bases not matched to a gene: 7. CDR3 in amino acids: CASSEARQGASGYTF. DNA of the CDR3: TGTGCCAGCAGTGAAGCACGTCAGGGGGCAAGTGGCTACACCTTC.

This clone rates as medium-sized. The chain has TRBV5-4 and TRBJ2-1, with D possibly being TRBD1 (5 bases). The CDR3 is 15 amino acids. Germline CDR1 is SGHNT and CDR2 is YYREEE (reference sequence). Trimming left V 3 bases short and J 8 bases short, with 18 bases between. This CDR3 reads CASSYLPTAHHEQFF. For the CDR3, the DNA is TGTGCCAGCAGCTATCTTCCGACAGCCCACCATGAGCAGTTCTTC.

This clone was seen only a few times. The chain joins TRBV4-3 to TRBJ2-5, with TRBD1 identical over 8 bases. Germline CDR1 is LGHNA and CDR2 is YSLEER. V lost 3 bases to trimming and J lost 5 bases; unmatched junction nucleotides: 5. The CDR3 is 14 amino acids. DNA for the CDR3: TGCGCCAGCAGCCAGAGGACAGGGAGGGAGACCCAGTACTTC. This sequence encodes CASSQRTGRETQYF.

V is TRBV10-3 and J is TRBJ2-3; TRBD1 matches 8 bases. The length of the CDR3 is 14 residues. CDR1 ENHRY and CDR2 SYGVKD come from the germline V gene. With 5 bases clipped from V and 2 bases from J, the junction kept 3 bases outside the gene matches. CDR3 loop: CAISSDRDTDTQYF. The CDR3 DNA is TGTGCCATCAGTTCGGACAGGGACACAGATACGCAGTATTTT.

V and J are TRBV6-2 or TRBV6-3 and TRBJ2-2; D is unclear. V was cut by 6 bases and J by 4 bases, with 9 bases left in between. In germline, CDR1 is MNHEY, CDR2 SVGEGT. The CDR3 has 13 amino acids. CDR3 region: CASSLTGTGELFF. DNA for the CDR3: TGTGCCAGCAGCCTTACTGGCACCGGGGAGCTGTTTTTT.